This T cell receptor beta chain comes out of a study of blood T cell repertoires in COVID-19. Study-level information: COVID-19 samples from acute and convalescent phases originated in the United States, Italy and Spain.

With 0 bases removed from V and 5 bases from J, the gap between germline ends came to 13 bases. The CDR3 consists of 15 residues. Looked up from germline, CDR1 is KGHSH and CDR2 is LQKENI. It was during active infection that Seattle patients were enrolled and then longitudinally followed. Using immunoSEQ multiplex PCR, the repertoire was profiled, and TCRdb retains in-frame clones only, with some absent. The repertoire holds 210,000 or so clones, with just under 90% as singletons. The chain joins TRBV18 to TRBJ1-1, with D perhaps matching TRBD1 (6 bases). Sequencing was performed on peripheral blood. The sequence was obtained from a young man with COVID-19, enrolled during active disease. The CDR3 loop is CASSPPSGDRTEAFF. As DNA, the CDR3 is TGTGCCAGCTCACCACCTTCAGGGGATAGAACTGAAGCTTTCTTT.